These 20 T cell receptor beta chains were sequenced from one sample in a study of CD8+ T cells in alopecia areata. Isolated RNA was reverse transcribed into cDNA used as the sequencing template. The assay was immunoSEQ multiplex PCR, and TCRdb's table has in-frame clones only and misses some. Of 150,000 to 200,000 clones in the sample, more than 60% were seen once. The starting material was CD4+ T cells sorted from blood, obtained at week 0. These receptors all come from a human donor with alopecia areata.

The gene calls are TRBV19 and TRBJ2-7; tentative D call: TRBD2 (5 bases). Trimming took 1 base from V and 5 from J, leaving 6 bases between them. The germline V gene has CDR1 LNHDA and CDR2 SQIVND (reference sequence). This CDR3 is built from 12 residues. This CDR3 is CASSIGGHEQYF. As DNA, the CDR3 is TGTGCCAGTAGTATAGGAGGGCACGAGCAGTACTTC. The variable domain in full, completed from reference TRBV19 and TRBJ2-7, reads DGGITQSPKYLFRKEGQNVTLSCEQNLNHDAMYWYRQDPGQGLRLIYYSQIVNDFQKGDIAEGYSVSREKKESFPLTVTSAQKNPTAFYLCASSIGGHEQYFGPGTRLTVT.

Concerning this clone: Additional DNA sequences in this sample encode the identical CDR3. V and J are TRBV10-3 and TRBJ2-6; D not resolved. V gave up 5 bases and J gave up 1 base, with 0 bases separating them. Germline CDR1 reads ENHRY; CDR2 reads SYGVKD. The CDR3 contains 12 residues. In nucleotides, the CDR3 is TGTGCCATCAGTTCTGGGGCCAACGTCCTGACTTTC. This sequence encodes CAISSGANVLTF.

The rearrangement joins TRBV7-8 to TRBJ1-5, with D possibly matching TRBD1 (6 bases). Trimming removed 1 base from V and 3 bases from J, with 13 bases in between. Germline loops: CDR1 SGHVS, CDR2 FQNEAQ. The CDR3 has 16 residues. CDR3 nucleotides: TGTGCCAGCAGCTTAGATTGGGCAGGGGTCAATCAGCCCCAGCATTTT. Translation: CASSLDWAGVNQPQHF.

The V gene is TRBV5-4, the J gene TRBJ2-6; TRBD1 aligns across 10 bases. V shed 4 bases, J shed 2 bases, and the junction held 12 bases outside the gene matches. The CDR3 consists of 19 residues. The germline CDR1 and CDR2 sequences are SGHNT and YYREEE (reference sequence). The DNA of the CDR3 is TGTGCCAGCAGCGCCGGGCTAGGACAGGGGGGGACTGGGGCCAACGTCCTGACTTTC. Protein sequence: CASSAGLGQGGTGANVLTF.

The chain couples TRBV30 to TRBJ1-3; D uncertain. Per germline, CDR1 GTSNPN and CDR2 SVGIG (reference sequence). The CDR3 is made up of 12 amino acids. The V end was cut by 3 bases, the J end by 0 bases, with 3 bases between. This CDR3 is CAWSLSGNTIYF. The CDR3 nucleotides read TGTGCCTGGAGCCTCTCTGGAAACACCATATATTTT.

The CDR3 DNA reads TGTGCCTGGTCCAATCTGGGGGCCAACGTCCTGACTTTC. Its protein is CAWSNLGANVLTF. The chain carries TRBV30 and TRBJ2-6, with D hard to call. The CDR3 sequence is 13 residues long. Germline V gives CDR1 GTSNPN, CDR2 SVGIG (reference sequence). V lost 5 bases, J lost 4 bases, and 9 bases lay in between.

The CDR3 protein is CASSFNVGKSQPQHF. CDR3 sequence (DNA): TGTGCCAGCAGTTTCAACGTTGGGAAGTCCCAGCCCCAGCATTTT. The chain links TRBV28 to TRBJ1-5; D gene uncertain. This CDR3 spans 15 amino acids. CDR1 and CDR2 from the germline V gene are MDHEN and SYDVKM. V was clipped by 3 bases and J by 7 bases, with 16 bases between them.

This clone turned up a few times. This chain links TRBV29-1 with TRBJ1-5; the match to TRBD1 covers 9 bases. CDR3 length: 14 amino acids. The V gene's germline CDR1 is SQVTM and CDR2 ANQGSEA. With 6 bases clipped from V and 3 bases from J, the junction kept 6 bases outside the gene matches. CDR3 coding DNA: TGCAGCGTAGCCGGGACAGGGAACAATCAGCCCCAGCATTTT. Translated, it gives CSVAGTGNNQPQHF.

This clone has a handful of counts. This chain links TRBV30 with TRBJ2-2; TRBD2 is a possible D gene (7 bases). The V end was cut by 0 bases, the J end by 3 bases, with 14 bases between. The germline V gene has CDR1 GTSNPN and CDR2 SVGIG (reference sequence). This CDR3 has 16 amino acids. Here the CDR3 reads CAWSVPAGAHTGELFF. In DNA, the CDR3 is TGTGCCTGGAGTGTACCGGCGGGGGCCCACACCGGGGAGCTGTTTTTT.

The V and J genes are TRBV30 and TRBJ2-5; D possibly corresponds to TRBD2 (6 bases). CDR1 is GTSNPN and CDR2 is SVGIG in the germline V gene (reference sequence). Trimming took off 2 bases at V and 5 bases at J, with 9 bases between the two ends. The CDR3 spans 12 residues. In DNA form, the CDR3 reads TGTGCCTGGAGTTCAGCGGGTGAGACCCAGTACTTC. This encodes CAWSSAGETQYF.

The CDR3 loop is CASSESADRFGGGYTF. The DNA for the CDR3 is TGCGCCAGCAGTGAGTCTGCGGACAGGTTCGGAGGTGGCTACACCTTC. The V call is TRBV10-2, the J call TRBJ1-2; TRBD1 aligns across 7 bases. Germline V CDR1 and CDR2: WSHSY, SAAADI. The CDR3 contains 16 residues. The ends lost 0 bases at V and 7 bases at J; junction bases unmatched: 11.

The chain combines TRBV30 with TRBJ2-2; 12 positions match TRBD2. This CDR3 is 15 amino acids long. Germline loops: CDR1 GTSNPN, CDR2 SVGIG (reference sequence). J was trimmed by 4 bases and V by 5 bases; bases with no gene match: 5. This chain's CDR3 is CAWSSGGASTGELFF. CDR3 coding DNA: TGTGCCTGGTCTAGCGGGGGGGCATCCACCGGGGAGCTGTTTTTT.

The chain recombines TRBV28 with TRBJ2-3; 10 bases are a match to TRBD1. From germline, CDR1 is MDHEN and CDR2 SYDVKM. V was clipped by 6 bases and J by 1 base; unmatched bases: 13. The CDR3 has 18 residues. The CDR3 spells CASSPSPGQGFGTDTQYF. The CDR3 DNA is TGTGCCAGCAGCCCAAGCCCGGGACAGGGGTTTGGCACAGATACGCAGTATTTT. Variable domain in full (rest from reference TRBV28 and TRBJ2-3): DVKVTQSSRYLVKRTGEKVFLECVQDMDHENMFWYRQDPGLGLRLIYFSYDVKMKEKGDIPEGYSVSREKKERFSLILESASTNQTSMYLCASSPSPGQGFGTDTQYFGPGTRLTVL.

This clone was detected once. V is TRBV29-1 and J is TRBJ1-2; unclear D gene. The V gene lost 4 bases and the J gene lost 8 bases, with 14 bases spanning the gap. The CDR3 is made up of 12 amino acids. The germline gives CDR1 SQVTM, CDR2 ANQGSEA. The CDR3 DNA sequence: TGCAGCGTTGGTGGGGTGGGCAAGGGCTACACCTTC. Amino acids: CSVGGVGKGYTF.

This clone has just a few counts. V is TRBV15 and J is TRBJ1-2; 11 bases align to TRBD1. With V trimmed by 5 bases and J by 7 bases, 9 bases remained unmatched. Germline CDR1 and CDR2: LNHNV and YYDKDF (reference sequence). CDR3 length: 15 amino acids. The CDR3 nucleotides are TGTGCCACCAGCCCACGGACAGGGGGCGCGGGTGGCTACACCTTC. Translating it yields CATSPRTGGAGGYTF.

DNA of the CDR3: TGTGCCTGGAGTGTACGGCGGGACAATGAGCAGTTCTTC. Translated: CAWSVRRDNEQFF. The V and J genes are TRBV30 and TRBJ2-1, with a weak D call TRBD2 (5 bases). Germline V gene sequence: CDR1 GTSNPN, CDR2 SVGIG (reference sequence). Deletions cut 0 bases from V and 5 bases from J, with 8 bases between. The CDR3 spans 13 residues. Full variable domain (remainder filled in from reference TRBV30 and TRBJ2-1): SQTIHQWPATLVQPVGSPLSLECTVEGTSNPNLYWYRQAAGRGLQLLFYSVGIGQISSEVPQNLSASRPQDRQFILSSKKLLLSDSGFYLCAWSVRRDNEQFFGPGTRLTVL.

V is TRBV10-3 and J is TRBJ2-2; TRBD1 matches at 8 bases. With 3 bases clipped from V and 5 bases from J, the junction kept 5 bases outside the gene matches. The CDR3 is 15 amino acids. Germline lookup yields CDR1 ENHRY and CDR2 SYGVKD. The CDR3 reads CAISESTGVTGELFF. The CDR3 nucleotides are TGTGCCATCAGTGAATCGACAGGGGTAACCGGGGAGCTGTTTTTT.

CDR3 DNA sequence: TGTGCCAGCAGCCATTCCCAAGCGACCTACGAGCAGTACTTC. Protein product: CASSHSQATYEQYF. The rearrangement links TRBV7-8 to TRBJ2-7; D is unclear. V shed 5 bases and J shed 2 bases, with 13 bases lying between them. Germline V gene data show CDR1 as SGHVS and CDR2 as FQNEAQ. There are 14 residues in the CDR3.

This chain connects TRBV27 to TRBJ1-6, with D perhaps TRBD1 (5 bases). The ends were cut back, 3 bases at V and 9 bases at J, with 15 bases in the middle. CDR1 is MNHEY, CDR2 SMNVEV, per germline (reference sequence). The CDR3 runs to 15 residues. Here the CDR3 DNA reads TGTGCCAGCAGTTTTGACCGGGGGTCAGCTTCACCCCTCCACTTT. Translating it yields CASSFDRGSASPLHF.

This clone was seen a few times. V usage is TRBV5-1 and J usage is TRBJ1-1, with no clear D. The CDR3 is made up of 15 amino acids. Germline assignment: CDR1 SGHRS and CDR2 YFSETQ. V lost 0 bases to trimming and J lost 1 base, with 10 bases between them. The CDR3 here is CASSLATSENTEAFF. CDR3 nucleotide sequence: TGCGCCAGCAGCTTGGCCACGTCCGAGAACACTGAAGCTTTCTTT.